The 25 T cell receptor beta chains presented below share a single source sample, sequenced in a study of cytomegalovirus exposure and HLA in healthy donors. Primers: 60 Vbeta forward and 13 Jbeta reverse. The method was immunoSEQ multiplex PCR; TCRdb's version includes in-frame clones alone and lacks a portion of them. Seen here are around 190,000 clones, around 80% observed once, and the top ten hold 0.69%. Sequenced input: PBMCs. Receptors were obtained from a woman in her forties in good health and CMV-seronegative.

The V and J genes are TRBV7-2 and TRBJ1-2; 7 bases match TRBD1. There are 15 residues in the CDR3. V gave up 0 bases and J gave up 0 bases; unmatched junction bases: 1. Germline CDR1 is SGHTA and CDR2 is FQGNSA. The CDR3 DNA is TGTGCCAGCAGCTTAGCGGGACAGCCTAACTATGGCTACACCTTC. Translation: CASSLAGQPNYGYTF.

The CDR3 is CASSPLRLGYGYTF. The CDR3 DNA follows: TGTGCCAGCAGCCCCTTGAGACTCGGTTATGGCTACACCTTC. The genes are TRBV14 and TRBJ1-2; no firm D call. The germline CDR1 and CDR2 sequences are SGHDN and FVKESK. The CDR3 is made up of 14 amino acids. V dropped 4 bases and J dropped 5 bases, with 14 bases sitting between them.

V usage is TRBV6-1 and J usage is TRBJ1-3; unclear D gene. The V gene's germline CDR1 is MNHNS and CDR2 SASEGT. With 4 bases removed from V and 6 bases from J, the gap between germline ends came to 13 bases. The CDR3 runs 14 residues. The DNA for the CDR3 is TGTGCCAGCAGTGCCCAGAAGGGAGCAAACACCATATATTTT. It encodes CASSAQKGANTIYF.

The rearrangement joins TRBV15 to TRBJ1-6; no definite D call. The V end was cut by 4 bases, the J end by 5 bases, with 12 bases between. Germline CDR1 is LNHNV and CDR2 is YYDKDF (reference sequence). The CDR3 loop spans 15 amino acids. The CDR3 region has the DNA TGTGCCACCAGCATTGGACGGGGAAATAATTCACCCCTCCACTTT. Its protein is CATSIGRGNNSPLHF. The entire variable domain, with the rest obtained from reference TRBV15 and TRBJ1-6, is as follows: DAMVIQNPRYQVTQFGKPVTLSCSQTLNHNVMYWYQQKSSQAPKLLFHYYDKDFNNEADTPDNFQSRRPNTSFCFLDIRSPGLGDTAMYLCATSIGRGNNSPLHFGNGTRLTVT.

The chain carries TRBV5-6 and TRBJ1-6; TRBD1 might be the D (6 bases). CDR3 length equals 15 residues. The V end lost 0 bases, the J end lost 11 bases, and 15 bases lay between the germline ends. Germline values: CDR1 SGHDT, CDR2 YYEEEE. Written as DNA, the CDR3 is TGTGCCAGCAGCTTGGCCAATAGGGGGGGACCACCCCTCCACTTT. Encoded protein: CASSLANRGGPPLHF.

This chain joins TRBV11-3 and TRBJ1-1; D possibly corresponds to TRBD1 (6 bases). Germline-derived CDR1 and CDR2 are SGHNT and YENEEA. The CDR3 has 15 amino acids. V was shortened by 4 bases and J by 3 bases, with 15 bases between the two germline ends. The DNA for the CDR3 is TGTGCCAGCAGCTCGATCACAGGGAGAGACACTGAAGCTTTCTTT. It is translated as CASSSITGRDTEAFF.

The rearrangement uses TRBV7-6 and TRBJ2-1; 8 positions match TRBD2. Trimming at V came to 5 bases and at J to 8 bases, leaving 11 bases not matched to a gene. The CDR3 contains 15 residues. The germline gives CDR1 SGHVS, CDR2 FNYEAQ. The chain's CDR3 is CASSIRGGGIDEQFF. The CDR3 nucleotides are TGTGCCAGCAGCATTCGGGGGGGCGGGATAGATGAGCAGTTCTTC.

The chain is built from TRBV7-9 and TRBJ2-2, with 9 bases matching TRBD1. Trimming cost V 6 bases and J 2 bases; bases outside gene matches: 7. The CDR3 consists of 16 residues. Germline CDR1 and CDR2: SEHNR and FQNEAQ (reference sequence). The CDR3 region has the DNA TGTGCCAGCAGATCCCGGACAGGGGATAACACCGGGGAGCTGTTTTTT. It translates to CASRSRTGDNTGELFF.

V and J are TRBV6-5 and TRBJ1-2; perhaps TRBD1 as D (6 bases). Germline CDR1 reads MNHEY; CDR2 reads SVGAGI. The CDR3 is 13 amino acids. Trimming cost V 7 bases and J 3 bases, with 12 bases left between them. The CDR3 nucleotides are TGTGCCAGCACCACAGGGTTTCACTATGGCTACACCTTC. It yields the protein CASTTGFHYGYTF.

This sequence joins TRBV9 and TRBJ2-3, with D perhaps matching TRBD1 (5 bases). Germline CDR1 SGDLS, CDR2 YYNGEE. V lost 0 bases and J 2 bases, leaving 10 bases between the germline ends. This CDR3 has 15 amino acids. The CDR3 here is CASSVEAQDTDTQYF. DNA of the CDR3: TGTGCCAGCAGCGTAGAGGCACAGGACACAGATACGCAGTATTTT.

The chain recombines TRBV6-6 with TRBJ1-2, with 7 nucleotides matching TRBD1. V gave up 2 bases and J gave up 4 bases; unmatched junction bases: 4. CDR1 is MNHNY, CDR2 SVGAGI, per germline (reference sequence). CDR3 size: 14 residues. CDR3 nucleotides: TGTGCCAGCAGTTACCAACAGGGGTCCTATGGCTACACCTTC. This codes for CASSYQQGSYGYTF.

The chain uses TRBV14 and TRBJ1-2, with D perhaps TRBD1 (5 bases). V was shortened by 2 bases and J by 6 bases, with 16 bases between the two germline ends. Per the germline V gene, CDR1 is SGHDN and CDR2 is FVKESK. The length of the CDR3 is 15 residues. The CDR3 DNA follows: TGTGCCAGCAGCCAATTTGGAATGACAGAGGATGGCTACACCTTC. Translating it yields CASSQFGMTEDGYTF.

This clone was found a few times. The chain employs TRBV11-3 and TRBJ2-7, with 9 bases aligning to TRBD1. This CDR3 region has 16 residues. Trimming took 5 bases from V and 0 from J; bases not matched to a gene: 8. Germline CDR1 is SGHNT and CDR2 is YENEEA. CDR3 sequence (DNA): TGTGCCAGCAGCGCAGGACAGGGGAAGGACTCCTACGAGCAGTACTTC. This codes for CASSAGQGKDSYEQYF.

The chain recombines TRBV5-1 with TRBJ2-1, with a possible D match to TRBD2 (5 bases). Between the trimmed V and J ends, which lost 3 bases and 7 bases, there was a span of 17 bases. Germline V gene lookup returns CDR1 SGHRS and CDR2 YFSETQ. This CDR3 contains 15 residues. In nucleotides, the CDR3 is TGCGCCAGCAGCTCAGTTGGAGGTCAACTGAATGAGCAGTTCTTC. This translates into CASSSVGGQLNEQFF.

The gene calls are TRBV29-1 and TRBJ2-7, with 7 bases identical to TRBD1. The germline CDR1 and CDR2 sequences are SQVTM and ANQGSEA. Trimming removed 3 bases from V and 2 bases from J; junction bases left unmatched: 10. The CDR3 runs 15 residues. The CDR3 DNA reads as TGCAGCGTTGAGGGATATCGGGACAGACCCTACGAGCAGTACTTC. Its protein product is CSVEGYRDRPYEQYF.

This chain uses TRBV27 with TRBJ2-5; D is possibly TRBD2 (5 bases). The DNA end favors TRBJ2-7, so the J call may be wrong. This CDR3 has 11 amino acids. Germline assignment: CDR1 MNHEY and CDR2 SMNVEV (reference sequence). The CDR3 nucleotides are TGTGCCAGCAGTCTGGCGGGCGAGCAGTACTTC. Encoded protein: CASSLAGEQYF.

This chain uses TRBV19 with TRBJ1-1; 9 bases fit TRBD1. CDR3 length: 13 amino acids. Unmatched junction bases numbered 5, after V lost 7 bases and J lost 5 bases. CDR1 is LNHDA, CDR2 SQIVND, per germline (reference sequence). CDR3 DNA sequence: TGTGCCAGTACTGGGACAGGGAGGACTGAAGCTTTCTTT. Residues: CASTGTGRTEAFF.

This clone was seen a handful of times. CDR3 DNA sequence: TGTGCCAGCAGTTACGGGTCCAGGGTTAATCAGCCCCAGCATTTT. Its translation: CASSYGSRVNQPQHF. The chain has TRBV6-6 and TRBJ1-5; the D gene is possibly TRBD1 (5 bases). V lost 2 bases, J lost 4 bases, and 12 bases lay in between. Germline V gene sequence: CDR1 MNHNY, CDR2 SVGAGI (reference sequence). The CDR3 totals 15 residues.

Note on this clone: At one end, the junction sequence differs from germline, possibly due to a read error. This sequence joins TRBV7-9 and TRBJ2-1, with 8 bases identical to TRBD2. The CDR3 length is 12 residues. The germline CDR1 and CDR2 sequences are SEHNR and FQNEAQ (reference sequence). CDR3: CSSSLASGEQFF. CDR3 nucleotide sequence: TGTTCCAGCAGCTTAGCTAGCGGGGAGCAGTTCTTC. Full variable domain (rest looked up from reference TRBV7-9 and TRBJ2-1): DTGVSQNPRHKITKRGQNVTFRCDPISEHNRLYWYRQTLGQGPEFLTYFQNEAQLEKSRLLSDRFSAERPKGSFSTLEIQRTEQGDSAMYLCSSSLASGEQFFGPGTRLTVL.

The J gene is TRBJ2-5, the V gene TRBV27; 8 bases align to TRBD2. The CDR3 totals 15 residues. V dropped 1 base and J dropped 4; count of bases not matched to a gene: 5. Germline V gives CDR1 MNHEY, CDR2 SMNVEV (reference sequence). The CDR3 here is CASSLYGGAGETQYF. CDR3 nucleotides: TGTGCCAGCAGTTTATACGGGGGGGCCGGAGAGACCCAGTACTTC.

V gene TRBV29-1 combines with J gene TRBJ1-1; D is perhaps TRBD1 (5 bases). V gave up 6 bases and J gave up 1 base, with 9 bases separating them. Germline CDR1 reads SQVTM; CDR2 reads ANQGSEA. This CDR3 has 12 residues. The DNA of the CDR3 is TGCAGCGTATCGCAGGGGAACACTGAAGCTTTCTTT. Its protein is CSVSQGNTEAFF. The full variable domain, rest sourced from reference TRBV29-1 and TRBJ1-1, is SAVISQKPSRDICQRGTSLTIQCQVDSQVTMMFWYRQQPGQSLTLIATANQGSEATYESGFVIDKFPISRPNLTFSTLTVSNMSPEDSSIYLCSVSQGNTEAFFGQGTRLTVV.

This chain connects TRBV4-3 to TRBJ1-2, with 8 bases fitting TRBD1. CDR1 and CDR2 from the germline V gene are LGHNA and YSLEER. The CDR3 extends over 18 amino acids. With V trimmed by 0 bases and J by 5 bases, 14 bases remained unmatched. This chain's CDR3 is CASSQDRGAGGASYGYTF. DNA for the CDR3: TGCGCCAGCAGCCAAGATCGGGGGGCAGGGGGCGCCTCTTATGGCTACACCTTC.

The chain combines TRBV19 with TRBJ1-1; D gene unclear. This CDR3 contains 14 residues. Trimming shortened V by 5 bases and J by 1 base, and 11 bases separated the two germline ends. Germline loops: CDR1 LNHDA, CDR2 SQIVND (reference sequence). The CDR3 DNA sequence: TGTGCCAGTAGTCTGAAAATCGGGAACACTGAAGCTTTCTTT. Translated: CASSLKIGNTEAFF. The whole variable domain, remainder taken from reference TRBV19 and TRBJ1-1, is DGGITQSPKYLFRKEGQNVTLSCEQNLNHDAMYWYRQDPGQGLRLIYYSQIVNDFQKGDIAEGYSVSREKKESFPLTVTSAQKNPTAFYLCASSLKIGNTEAFFGQGTRLTVV.

The gene calls are TRBV7-9 and TRBJ1-2; D might be TRBD1 (5 bases). Between the trimmed V and J ends, which lost 3 bases and 1 base, there was a span of 9 bases. The length of the CDR3 is 14 residues. CDR1 and CDR2 (germline): SEHNR, FQNEAQ (reference sequence). Here the CDR3 DNA reads TGTGCCAGCAGCTTTGGGGGGAATAACTATGGCTACACCTTC. It encodes CASSFGGNNYGYTF.

This chain uses TRBV6-5 with TRBJ2-3; tentative D call: TRBD2 (6 bases). The ends were cut back, 8 bases at V and 9 bases at J, with 18 bases in the middle. The CDR3 consists of 13 residues. CDR1 and CDR2 (germline): MNHEY, SVGAGI. CDR3 in DNA: TGTGCCAGCTCTCCCGGGGGTGGTAGGACGCAGTATTTT. Protein product: CASSPGGGRTQYF.